A single sample is the source of the 21 T cell receptor beta chains below, sequenced in a study of beta chain features in type 1 diabetes (dated by TCRdb to between 2017 and 2018). The library was made by the immunoSEQ multiplex PCR assay. All of the isolated RNA was reverse transcribed with the High Capacity cDNA Reverse Transcription Kit, so expressed TCRB transcripts were sequenced. TCRdb carries this immuneACCESS record with in-frame sequences only. Its versions omit some clonotypes, under half of them owing to an unresolved V gene in the studies checked, with the rest unexplained. Across this sample there are approximately 140,000 clones, with roughly 9.3% seen only once. The ten largest clones represent approximately 0.65% of the sample. The sample consisted of central memory CD4+ T cells from blood. The receptors stem from a woman aged 40-49 years in good health.

The chain uses TRBV7-2 and TRBJ1-1; TRBD1 is a possible D gene (6 bases). V was cut by 1 base and J by 3 bases, with 9 bases left in between. CDR1 is SGHTA, CDR2 FQGNSA, per germline. CDR3 length: 14 amino acids. The chain's CDR3 is CASSLVTGYTEAFF. The CDR3 DNA is TGTGCCAGCAGCTTAGTCACAGGGTACACTGAAGCTTTCTTT.

V and J are TRBV6-5 and TRBJ1-6; D might be TRBD1 (6 bases). The V end lost 2 bases, the J end lost 7 bases, and 9 bases lay between the germline ends. The CDR3 consists of 14 residues. Germline CDR1 reads MNHEY; CDR2 reads SVGAGI. This CDR3 reads CASSYAQGNSPLHF. In nucleotides, the CDR3 is TGTGCCAGCAGTTACGCCCAGGGGAATTCACCCCTCCACTTT.

This clone was found a few times. This sample also contains other DNA sequences that code for the same CDR3. V usage is TRBV6-5 and J usage is TRBJ1-2; D remains unclear. This CDR3 spans 15 amino acids. Looked up from germline, CDR1 is MNHEY and CDR2 is SVGAGI. V lost 0 bases and J 4 bases, leaving 12 bases between the germline ends. The CDR3 spells CASSYSSTLSYGYTF. The CDR3 bases are TGTGCCAGCAGTTACTCGAGCACGTTAAGCTATGGCTACACCTTC.

This clone came up a few times. J is TRBJ2-7 and V is TRBV14, with D tentatively TRBD2 (6 bases). V was clipped by 2 bases and J by 2 bases, with 16 bases between them. Germline V gene lookup returns CDR1 SGHDN and CDR2 FVKESK. CDR3 size: 16 residues. CDR3 protein: CASSQLSGERTYEQYF. CDR3 nucleotide sequence: TGTGCCAGCAGCCAACTGTCGGGGGAGAGGACCTACGAGCAGTACTTC.

This clone occurred many times. The chain uses TRBV5-1 and TRBJ1-6; D unresolved. Per the germline V gene, CDR1 is SGHRS and CDR2 is YFSETQ. The V gene lost 4 bases and the J gene lost 9 bases, with 14 bases spanning the gap. The CDR3 consists of 14 residues. In nucleotides, the CDR3 is TGCGCCAGCAGCCCGGACTTGGCGGGTTCACCCCTCCACTTT. Translated, it gives CASSPDLAGSPLHF.

J is TRBJ1-3 and V is TRBV2; D uncertain. The ends were cut back, 1 base at V and 3 bases at J, with 10 bases in the middle. The germline CDR1 and CDR2 sequences are SNHLY and FYNNEI. The CDR3 runs to 15 residues. As DNA, the CDR3 is TGTGCCAGCAGTGAAGGAACGACATATGGAAACACCATATATTTT. Amino acid sequence: CASSEGTTYGNTIYF.

This clone has a handful of counts. The chain uses TRBV19 and TRBJ2-5; possible D gene TRBD2, 7 bases. The CDR3 is made up of 16 amino acids. V was trimmed by 4 bases and J by 2 bases, leaving 17 bases between them. CDR1 and CDR2 (germline): LNHDA, SQIVND (reference sequence). CDR3 bases: TGTGCCAGTAGTAGGGGGGGCATCCCCCAACAAGAGACCCAGTACTTC. Its translation is CASSRGGIPQQETQYF.

This clone occurred a few times. The gene calls are TRBV4-2 and TRBJ1-5, with D hard to call. The CDR3 runs to 13 residues. Germline-derived CDR1 and CDR2 are LGHNA and YNFKEQ. Between the trimmed V and J ends, which lost 7 bases and 4 bases, there was a span of 11 bases. The CDR3 sequence is CASTRGNNQPQHF. The CDR3, as DNA: TGTGCCAGCACACGAGGGAATAATCAGCCCCAGCATTTT.

The gene calls are TRBV9 and TRBJ2-7; 9 bases map to TRBD2. This CDR3 has 16 residues. V lost 0 bases, J lost 1 base, and 5 bases stayed unmatched. Germline values: CDR1 SGDLS, CDR2 YYNGEE. The CDR3 DNA is TGTGCCAGCAGCGTAGGCAGCGGGGGGTTATCCTACGAGCAGTACTTC. The encoded protein is CASSVGSGGLSYEQYF.

This clone was seen a handful of times. The rearrangement joins TRBV19 to TRBJ1-1, with 7 nucleotides matching TRBD1. CDR1 and CDR2 (germline): LNHDA, SQIVND (reference sequence). The V and J ends lost 5 bases and 2 bases, in that order; junction bases with no gene match: 8. The CDR3 loop spans 15 amino acids. CDR3 bases: TGTGCCAGTAGTGTCCAGGGACAGCAAAACACTGAAGCTTTCTTT. Translation gives CASSVQGQQNTEAFF.

For the CDR3, the DNA is TGTGCCAGCAGCTTAGCGGGACAGATCGAAGCTTTCTTT. It yields the protein CASSLAGQIEAFF. The rearrangement links TRBV11-2 to TRBJ1-1, with 7 bases matching TRBD1. Trimming at V came to 1 base and at J to 8 bases, leaving 4 bases not matched to a gene. The CDR3 length is 13 residues. Germline lookup yields CDR1 SGHAT and CDR2 FQNNGV.

V and J are TRBV6-5 and TRBJ2-5; D ambiguous. The end of the DNA fits TRBJ2-7 better, so the J call may be wrong. The CDR3 totals 11 residues. The V gene's germline CDR1 is MNHEY and CDR2 SVGAGI. The CDR3 region has the DNA TGTGCCAGCTCCGAGGCTCGCGAGCAGTACTTC. It codes for CASSEAREQYF.

Ten or more counts support this clone. The V call is TRBV15, the J call TRBJ2-7; a possible D gene is TRBD2 (5 bases). Germline V gene lookup returns CDR1 LNHNV and CDR2 YYDKDF (reference sequence). The CDR3 has 13 residues. V lost 0 bases and J 2 bases, leaving 5 bases between the germline ends. The CDR3 DNA is TGTGCCACCAGCAGAGACGGGACCTACGAGCAGTACTTC. Translated, it gives CATSRDGTYEQYF.

The V gene is TRBV4-2, the J gene TRBJ1-4; 11 positions match TRBD1. The CDR3 has 15 residues. Germline-derived CDR1 and CDR2 are LGHNA and YNFKEQ. After removal of 4 bases from V and 6 bases from J, the junction contained 4 bases not matched to a gene. This chain's CDR3 is CASSPGQGAHEKLFF. CDR3 DNA: TGTGCCAGCAGCCCAGGACAGGGGGCTCATGAAAAACTGTTTTTT.

This clone has a handful of counts. The rearrangement joins TRBV2 to TRBJ1-5, with a possible D match to TRBD1 (6 bases). The V and J ends lost 8 bases and 4 bases respectively, with 12 bases between them. Per the germline V gene, CDR1 is SNHLY and CDR2 is FYNNEI. The CDR3 extends over 13 amino acids. This CDR3 is CASARGGNQPQHF. CDR3 sequence (DNA): TGTGCCAGCGCTAGGGGGGGTAATCAGCCCCAGCATTTT.

This clone has more than one count but fewer than ten. The chain carries TRBV7-8 and TRBJ2-7; TRBD2 matches 7 bases. J lost 3 bases, V lost 5 bases, and 4 bases had no gene match. This CDR3 contains 13 residues. Germline V CDR1 and CDR2: SGHVS, FQNEAQ. The chain's CDR3 is CASSGREGYEQYF. The CDR3 coding sequence is TGTGCCAGCAGCGGCAGGGAGGGCTACGAGCAGTACTTC.

The table lists this clone with a few counts. The rearrangement links TRBV2 to TRBJ2-7, with D possibly being TRBD2 (6 bases). Germline lookup yields CDR1 SNHLY and CDR2 FYNNEI. V dropped 5 bases and J dropped 6 bases, with 17 bases sitting between them. This CDR3 contains 14 residues. This CDR3 is CASSYTGTRGEQYF. Here the CDR3 DNA reads TGTGCCAGCAGTTATACCGGGACTCGAGGCGAGCAGTACTTC.

This clone was detected ten times or more. This chain joins TRBV10-3 and TRBJ2-4; 7 nucleotides match TRBD1. After removal of 2 bases from V and 8 bases from J, the junction contained 9 bases not matched to a gene. Germline lookup yields CDR1 ENHRY and CDR2 SYGVKD. The CDR3 sequence is 15 residues long. The CDR3 DNA is TGTGCCATCAGTGAGCCAAACAGGGGATCGGACATTCAGTACTTC. It encodes CAISEPNRGSDIQYF.

In this sample, this clone turned up a few times. This chain joins TRBV6-5 and TRBJ1-6, with 7 nucleotides matching TRBD1. Unmatched junction bases numbered 4, after V lost 2 bases and J lost 6 bases. CDR3 length equals 15 residues. Germline loops: CDR1 MNHEY, CDR2 SVGAGI. CDR3: CASSYGDRRNSPLHF. In DNA form, the CDR3 reads TGTGCCAGCAGTTACGGGGACAGACGTAATTCACCCCTCCACTTT.

V usage is TRBV5-1 and J usage is TRBJ2-1; possibly TRBD2 for D (6 bases). The V end was cut by 9 bases, the J end by 0 bases, with 16 bases between. From germline, CDR1 is SGHRS and CDR2 YFSETQ. The CDR3 totals 15 residues. Written as DNA, the CDR3 is TGCGCCACCTCGGAGGCGGGGAGCTCCTACAATGAGCAGTTCTTC. Amino acid sequence: CATSEAGSSYNEQFF.

The V call is TRBV28, the J call TRBJ1-5; TRBD1 aligns across 10 bases. CDR1 and CDR2 from the germline V gene are MDHEN and SYDVKM. There are 18 residues in the CDR3. J was trimmed by 4 bases and V by 7 bases; bases with no gene match: 16. CDR3 sequence (DNA): TGTGCCAGCACCTTGGCGGGGTTGACAGGGGGCACTAATCAGCCCCAGCATTTT. Its protein product is CASTLAGLTGGTNQPQHF.